This TCR beta chain derives from a study of cytomegalovirus exposure and HLA in healthy donors. Note on this clone: Its cognate antigen is unknown.

PCR was performed using 60 Vbeta and 13 Jbeta primers. In the original analysis: In a later analysis, the count reached about 75 million unique TCR beta chains, with 9 million to 11 million shared. Assay: immunoSEQ multiplex PCR; the TCRdb copy retains only in-frame clones and omits some. Clone size and V and J calls were adopted from that table, with D and trimming inferred from the DNA. Of 150,000 to 200,000 clones in the sample, roughly 84% were seen once. Points from the study as a whole: Presence/absence analyses assumed roughly uniform sequencing depth across donors, which may not hold.

CDR3 length equals 16 residues. The rearrangement uses TRBV21-1 and TRBJ2-1; whether TRBD1, the table's D call, matches the DNA was not checked. TRBV21-1 is labeled a pseudogene. Sequenced sample: PBMCs. This receptor was obtained from a boy aged 5-17 years in good health and CMV-seronegative. CDR3 sequence: CASTNRDRGVGTETFF. In nucleotides, the CDR3 is TGTGCCAGCACCAACCGGGACAGGGGGGTAGGGACGGAGACGTTCTTC.